Presented here are 3 T cell receptor beta chains from one specimen sequenced in a study of blood T cells in healthy people across ages. Alongside a J-beta primer mix, a sample-barcoded 5' primer served in a second PCR lasting about 7 to 11 cycles. Using its own MiXCR run on the 5' RACE reads, TCRdb lists one record per CDR3 protein. The data show around 870,000 distinct CDR3 sequences, around 28% seen once. The specimen sequenced was blood. The receptor source for this set is a woman aged 80 or over in good health.

This clonotype was counted a few times. The chain couples TRBV5-1 to TRBJ1-1, with 10 bases that match TRBD1. The CDR3 is made up of 16 amino acids. Trimming cost V 3 bases and J 4 bases; bases outside gene matches: 9. CDR1 SGHRS and CDR2 YFSETQ come from the germline V gene. The DNA of the CDR3 is TGCGCCAGCAGCTCAAGACAGGGGGCGAGGGGCACTGAAGCTTTCTTT. This translates into CASSSRQGARGTEAFF.

V gene TRBV12-3 or TRBV12-4 combines with J gene TRBJ1-2; TRBD1 aligns across 9 bases. The length of the CDR3 is 15 residues. J gave up 7 bases and V 1 base, and 7 bases lay outside the gene matches. CDR3 residues: CASSLDATGGGGYTF. Here the CDR3 DNA reads TGTGCCAGCAGTTTAGACGCAACAGGGGGCGGTGGCTACACCTTC.

In its sample, this clonotype was seen many times. The chain combines TRBV29-1 with TRBJ2-3, with TRBD2 as a possible D gene (7 bases). The CDR3 is 13 residues long. Germline values: CDR1 SQVTM, CDR2 ANQGSEA. The V gene lost 5 bases and the J gene lost 2 bases, with 11 bases spanning the gap. The DNA of the CDR3 is TGCAGCGTTTTGGGGGGGGCCACAGATACGCAGTATTTT. It is translated as CSVLGGATDTQYF.